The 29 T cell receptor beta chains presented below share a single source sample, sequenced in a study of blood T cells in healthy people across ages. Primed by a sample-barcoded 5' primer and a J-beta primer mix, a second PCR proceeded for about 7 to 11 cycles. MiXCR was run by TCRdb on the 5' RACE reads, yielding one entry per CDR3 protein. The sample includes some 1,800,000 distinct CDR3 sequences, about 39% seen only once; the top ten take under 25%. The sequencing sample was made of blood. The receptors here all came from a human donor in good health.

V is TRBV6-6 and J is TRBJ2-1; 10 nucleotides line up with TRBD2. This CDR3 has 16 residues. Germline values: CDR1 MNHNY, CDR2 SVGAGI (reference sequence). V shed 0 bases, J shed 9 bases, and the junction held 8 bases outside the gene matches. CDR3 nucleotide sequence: TGTGCCAGCAGTTACTCGATTCCAGCGGGGGGGCGTGAGCAGTTCTTC. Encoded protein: CASSYSIPAGGREQFF.

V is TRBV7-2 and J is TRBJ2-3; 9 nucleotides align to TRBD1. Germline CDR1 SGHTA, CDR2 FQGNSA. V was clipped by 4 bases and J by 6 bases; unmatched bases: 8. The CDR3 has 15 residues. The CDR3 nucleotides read TGTGCCAGCAGCTCATCGGGACAGGGTTGGGATACGCAGTATTTT. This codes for CASSSSGQGWDTQYF. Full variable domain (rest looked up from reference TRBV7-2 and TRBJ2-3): GAGVSQSPSNKVTEKGKDVELRCDPISGHTALYWYRQSLGQGLEFLIYFQGNSAPDKSGLPSDRFSAERTGGSVSTLTIQRTQQEDSAVYLCASSSSGQGWDTQYFGPGTRLTVL.

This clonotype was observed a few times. The CDR3 region is CASSRGDRGLLDGKNIQYF. The CDR3 region has the DNA TGCGCCAGCAGCCGCGGCGACAGGGGGCTTCTAGACGGCAAAAACATTCAGTACTTC. The chain employs TRBV4-1 and TRBJ2-4; TRBD1 agrees at 10 bases. This CDR3 region has 19 residues. Trimming cost V 4 bases and J 3 bases; bases outside gene matches: 15. CDR1 MGHRA and CDR2 YSYEKL come from the germline V gene.

The CDR3 nucleotides read TGCGCCAGCAGCCCAGGAGCCGGGGGTCGTGGCTACACCTTC. This sequence encodes CASSPGAGGRGYTF. The rearrangement uses TRBV4-3 and TRBJ1-2; possible D gene TRBD1, 5 bases. V lost 4 bases, J lost 7 bases, and 16 bases lay in between. There are 14 residues in the CDR3. Germline V gene lookup returns CDR1 LGHNA and CDR2 YSLEER.

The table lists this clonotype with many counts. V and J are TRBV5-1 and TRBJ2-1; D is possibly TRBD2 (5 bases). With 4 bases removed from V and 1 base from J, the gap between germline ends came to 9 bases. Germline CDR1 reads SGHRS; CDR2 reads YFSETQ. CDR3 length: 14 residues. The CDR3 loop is CASSPRVSYNEQFF. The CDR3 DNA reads TGCGCCAGCAGCCCGCGGGTGTCCTACAATGAGCAGTTCTTC.

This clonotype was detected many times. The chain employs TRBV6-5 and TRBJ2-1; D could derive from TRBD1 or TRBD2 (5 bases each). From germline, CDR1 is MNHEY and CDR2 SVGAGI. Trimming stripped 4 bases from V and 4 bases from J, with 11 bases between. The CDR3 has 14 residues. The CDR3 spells CASSSGTVYNEQFF. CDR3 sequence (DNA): TGTGCCAGCAGTTCCGGGACGGTTTACAATGAGCAGTTCTTC.

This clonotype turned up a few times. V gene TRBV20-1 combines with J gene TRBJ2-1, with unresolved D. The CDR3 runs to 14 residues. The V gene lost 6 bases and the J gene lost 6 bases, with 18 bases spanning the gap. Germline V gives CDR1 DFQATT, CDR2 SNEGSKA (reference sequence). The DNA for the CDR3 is TGCAGTGCCACTGCGCCGGCTGAGTTCAATGAGCAGTTCTTC. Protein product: CSATAPAEFNEQFF.

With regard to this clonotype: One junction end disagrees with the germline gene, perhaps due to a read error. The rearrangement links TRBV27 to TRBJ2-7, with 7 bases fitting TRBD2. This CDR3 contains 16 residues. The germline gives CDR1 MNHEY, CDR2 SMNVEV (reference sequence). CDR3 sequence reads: CASSLSGGRSSYEQYF. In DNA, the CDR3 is TGTGCCAGCAGTCTATCAGGCGGGAGAAGCTCCTACGAGCAGTACTTC.

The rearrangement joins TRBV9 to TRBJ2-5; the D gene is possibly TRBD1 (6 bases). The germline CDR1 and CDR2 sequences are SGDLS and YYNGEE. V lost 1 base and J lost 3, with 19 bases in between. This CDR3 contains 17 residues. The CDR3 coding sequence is TGTGCCAGCAGCGTACCTTCTGGGACATCGGCGGAAGAGACCCAGTACTTC. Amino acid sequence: CASSVPSGTSAEETQYF.

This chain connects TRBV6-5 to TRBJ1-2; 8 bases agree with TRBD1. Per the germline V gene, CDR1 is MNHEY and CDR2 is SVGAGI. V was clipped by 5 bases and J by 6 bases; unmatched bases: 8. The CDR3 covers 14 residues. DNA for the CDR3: TGTGCCAGCAGTAACGGACAGGGAAGGGATGGCTACACCTTC. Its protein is CASSNGQGRDGYTF.

CDR3 sequence: CSVAAWAGGATYNEQFF. The DNA for the CDR3 is TGCAGCGTTGCGGCGTGGGCAGGGGGGGCAACTTACAATGAGCAGTTCTTC. The V and J genes are TRBV29-1 and TRBJ2-1, with D perhaps assigned TRBD1 or TRBD2 (7 bases each). The CDR3 runs to 17 residues. Per the germline V gene, CDR1 is SQVTM and CDR2 is ANQGSEA. The V and J ends lost 4 bases and 4 bases respectively, with 23 bases between them.

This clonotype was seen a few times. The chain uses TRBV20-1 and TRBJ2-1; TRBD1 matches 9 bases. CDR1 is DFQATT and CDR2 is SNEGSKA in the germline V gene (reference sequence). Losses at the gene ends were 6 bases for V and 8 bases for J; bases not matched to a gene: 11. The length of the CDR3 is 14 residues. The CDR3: CSADRDREVHEQFF. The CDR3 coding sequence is TGCAGTGCGGACCGGGACAGGGAGGTTCATGAGCAGTTCTTC.

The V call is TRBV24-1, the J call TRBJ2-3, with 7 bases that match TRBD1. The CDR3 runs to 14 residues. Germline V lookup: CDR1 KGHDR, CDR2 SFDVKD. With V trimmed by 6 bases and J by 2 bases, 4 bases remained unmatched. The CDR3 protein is CATSTGTATDTQYF. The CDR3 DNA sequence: TGTGCCACCAGTACTGGGACAGCCACAGATACGCAGTATTTT.

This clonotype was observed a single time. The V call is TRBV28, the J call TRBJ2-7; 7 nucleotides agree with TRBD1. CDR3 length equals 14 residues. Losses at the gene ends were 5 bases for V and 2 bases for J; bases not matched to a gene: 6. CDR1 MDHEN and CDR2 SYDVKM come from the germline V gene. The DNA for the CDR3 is TGTGCCAGCAGTACTGAGGACAGGCCCTACGAGCAGTACTTC. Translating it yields CASSTEDRPYEQYF.

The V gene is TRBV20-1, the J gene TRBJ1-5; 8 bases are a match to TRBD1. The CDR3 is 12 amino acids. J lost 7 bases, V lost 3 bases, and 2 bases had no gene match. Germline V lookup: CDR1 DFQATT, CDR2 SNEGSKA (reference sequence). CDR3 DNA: TGCAGTGCTAGTACAGGGGGGCAGCCCCAGCATTTT. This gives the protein CSASTGGQPQHF.

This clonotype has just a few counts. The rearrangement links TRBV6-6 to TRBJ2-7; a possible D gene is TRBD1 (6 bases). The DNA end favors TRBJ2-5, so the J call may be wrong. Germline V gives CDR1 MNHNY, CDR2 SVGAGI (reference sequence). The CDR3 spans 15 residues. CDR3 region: CASSNGWGQGETQYF. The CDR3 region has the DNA TGTGCCAGCTCAAATGGATGGGGGCAGGGGGAGACCCAGTACTTC.

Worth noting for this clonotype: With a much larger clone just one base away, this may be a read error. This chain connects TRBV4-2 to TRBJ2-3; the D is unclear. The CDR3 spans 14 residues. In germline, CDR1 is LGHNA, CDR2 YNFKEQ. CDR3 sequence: CASGQDPGTDTQYF. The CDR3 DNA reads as TGTGCCAGCGGCCAAGATCCAGGCACAGATACGCAGTATTTT.

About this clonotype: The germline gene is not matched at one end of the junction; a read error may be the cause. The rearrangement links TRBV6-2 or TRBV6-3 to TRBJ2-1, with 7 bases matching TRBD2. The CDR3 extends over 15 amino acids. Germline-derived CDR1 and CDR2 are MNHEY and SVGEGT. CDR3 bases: TGTGCCAGCAGTTTAGAGGGGACTACCTACAATGCGCAGTTCTTC. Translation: CASSLEGTTYNAQFF.

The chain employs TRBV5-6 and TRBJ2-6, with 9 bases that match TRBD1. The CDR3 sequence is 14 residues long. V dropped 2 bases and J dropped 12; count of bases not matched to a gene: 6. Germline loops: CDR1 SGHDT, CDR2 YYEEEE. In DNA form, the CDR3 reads TGTGCCAGCAGCTTCCCCGGGACAGGGTTCGTCCTGACTTTC. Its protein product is CASSFPGTGFVLTF.

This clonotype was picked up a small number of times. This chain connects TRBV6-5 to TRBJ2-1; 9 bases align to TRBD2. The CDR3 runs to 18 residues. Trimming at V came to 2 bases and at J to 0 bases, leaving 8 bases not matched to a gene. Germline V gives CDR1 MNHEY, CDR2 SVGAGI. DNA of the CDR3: TGTGCCAGCAGTTACCCCAGACTAGCGGTGAGCTCCTACAATGAGCAGTTCTTC. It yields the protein CASSYPRLAVSSYNEQFF.

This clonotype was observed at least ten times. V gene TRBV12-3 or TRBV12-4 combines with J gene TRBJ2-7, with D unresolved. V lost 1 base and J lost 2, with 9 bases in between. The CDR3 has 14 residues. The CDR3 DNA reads TGTGCCAGCAGTTTAGTGGGGTTCCCCTACGAGCAGTACTTC. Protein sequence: CASSLVGFPYEQYF.

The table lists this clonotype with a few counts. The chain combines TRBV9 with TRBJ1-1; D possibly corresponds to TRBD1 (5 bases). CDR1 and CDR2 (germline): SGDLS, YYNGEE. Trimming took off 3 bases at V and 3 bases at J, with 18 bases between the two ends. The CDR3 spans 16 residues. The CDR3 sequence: CASSALLGGSDTEAFF. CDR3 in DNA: TGTGCCAGCAGCGCCCTCTTGGGGGGGTCGGACACTGAAGCTTTCTTT.

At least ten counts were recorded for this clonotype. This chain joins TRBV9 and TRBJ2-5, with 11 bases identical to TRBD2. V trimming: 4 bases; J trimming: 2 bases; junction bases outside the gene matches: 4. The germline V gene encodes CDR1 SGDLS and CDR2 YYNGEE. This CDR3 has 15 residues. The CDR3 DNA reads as TGTGCCAGCAGCCGTGGGACTAGCGGACAAGAGACCCAGTACTTC. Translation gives CASSRGTSGQETQYF.

The CDR3 reads CASSLYAGGETDTQYF. CDR3 coding DNA: TGTGCCAGCAGTTTATATGCGGGAGGTGAGACAGATACGCAGTATTTT. This chain joins TRBV28 and TRBJ2-3; 8 bases agree with TRBD2. The V gene's germline CDR1 is MDHEN and CDR2 SYDVKM. The CDR3 runs 16 residues. V gave up 1 base and J gave up 3 bases; unmatched junction bases: 6.

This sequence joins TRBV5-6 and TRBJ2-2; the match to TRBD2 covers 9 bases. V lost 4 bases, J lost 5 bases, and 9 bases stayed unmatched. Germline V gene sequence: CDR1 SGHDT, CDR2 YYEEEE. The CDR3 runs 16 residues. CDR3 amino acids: CASSPTGLAITGELFF. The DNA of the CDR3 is TGTGCCAGCAGCCCCACCGGACTAGCGATAACCGGGGAGCTGTTTTTT.

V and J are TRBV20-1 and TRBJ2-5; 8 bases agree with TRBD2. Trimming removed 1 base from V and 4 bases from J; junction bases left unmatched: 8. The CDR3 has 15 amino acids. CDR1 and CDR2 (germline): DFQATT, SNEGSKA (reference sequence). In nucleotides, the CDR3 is TGCAGTGCTAGAGGACCGGGGGGGCCGGGAGAGACCCAGTACTTC. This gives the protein CSARGPGGPGETQYF.

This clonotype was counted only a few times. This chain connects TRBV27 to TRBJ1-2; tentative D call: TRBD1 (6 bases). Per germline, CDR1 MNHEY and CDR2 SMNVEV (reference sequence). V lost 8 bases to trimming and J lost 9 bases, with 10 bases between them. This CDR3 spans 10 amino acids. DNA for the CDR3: TGTGCCAGCGGCAGGGGAAGCTACACCTTC. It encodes CASGRGSYTF.

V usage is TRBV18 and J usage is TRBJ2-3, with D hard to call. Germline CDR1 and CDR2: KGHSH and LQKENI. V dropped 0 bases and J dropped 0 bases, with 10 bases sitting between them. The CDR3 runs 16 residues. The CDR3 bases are TGTGCCAGCTCACCACCTGGACGGCCAAGCACAGATACGCAGTATTTT. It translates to CASSPPGRPSTDTQYF.

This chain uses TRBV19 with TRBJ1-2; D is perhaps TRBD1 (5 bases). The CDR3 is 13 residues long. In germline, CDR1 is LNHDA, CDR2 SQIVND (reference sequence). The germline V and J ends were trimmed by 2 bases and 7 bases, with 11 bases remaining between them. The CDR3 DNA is TGTGCCAGTAGTATACGCTCGGGACCTGGCTACACCTTC. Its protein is CASSIRSGPGYTF.